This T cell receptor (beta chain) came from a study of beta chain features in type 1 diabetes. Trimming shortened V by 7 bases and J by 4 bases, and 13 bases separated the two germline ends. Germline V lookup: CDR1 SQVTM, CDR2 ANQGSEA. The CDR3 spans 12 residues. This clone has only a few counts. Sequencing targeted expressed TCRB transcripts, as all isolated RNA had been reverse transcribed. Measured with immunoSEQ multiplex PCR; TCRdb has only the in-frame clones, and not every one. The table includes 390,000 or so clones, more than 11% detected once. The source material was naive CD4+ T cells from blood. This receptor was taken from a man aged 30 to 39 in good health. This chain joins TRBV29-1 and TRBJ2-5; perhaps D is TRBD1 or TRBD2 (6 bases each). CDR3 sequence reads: CSGAGHRETQYF. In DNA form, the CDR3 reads TGCAGCGGGGCGGGACACCGAGAGACCCAGTACTTC.